These T cell receptor beta chains were read from a single sample in a study of neoadjuvant anti-PD-1 for oral cavity cancer. Clones were sequenced by immunoSEQ multiplex PCR, and TCRdb holds only the in-frame ones, with some missing. The sample carries tens of thousands of clones, 65% to 85% recorded once. The sequenced sample was PBMCs, obtained before nivolumab (anti-PD-1) treatment. The source is a person between 35 and 79 years old with oral cavity squamous cell carcinoma. CDR3s include the opening cysteine and the closing phenylalanine or tryptophan.

>TRBV12-5|16
CASGFLTGRGTNGYTF
>TRBV28|14
CASTPGVDGGGYTF
>TRBV19|16
CASSMSLPGGGQPQHF
>TRBV5-8|14
CASSLEPGANVLTF
>TRBV5-4|14
CASSTGDRITEAFF
>TRBV5-6|14
CASSLAGRNTEAFF
>TRBV11-3|14
CASSLLAGGYEQYF
>TRBV7-8|15
CASSLQGAVGYEQYF
>TRBV5-4|17
CASRGQGMVASTDTQYF
>TRBV20-1|10
CSAPNYGYTF
>TRBV5-4|14
CASSLAGRPYEQYF
>TRBV6-5|13
CASSYSTYDTQYF
>TRBV6-1|13
CASITGYSYEQYF
>TRBV28|15
CASSVGDSANTEAFF
>TRBV27|15
CASSSQGAGNQPQHF
>TRBV18|16
CASSLTLAAANTEAFF
>TRBV11-3|16
CASSPDGTRSTDTQYF
>TRBV2|14
CASQGSGGFGEQYF
>TRBV28|15
CASSSPGGRDNEQFF
>TRBV6-1|12
CASSDLNQPQHF
>TRBV28|14
CASKETSGVYEQYF
>TRBV6-6|15
CASSYSETGSGGYTF
>TRBV5-1|15
CASSSGGGNTGELFF
>TRBV2|13
CASSPSVLDTQYF
>TRBV5-4|12
CASSFGPAEAFF
>TRBV5-4|12
CASSPRGDEQFF
>TRBV29-1|15
CSVVGLAGKEDTQYF
>TRBV7-7|15
CASSPYPRDGNEQFF
>TRBV9|14
CASSVEVSQETQYF
>TRBV5-1|17
CASSLETGAANTGELFF
>TRBV27|15
CASSSTRPLNRGYTF
>TRBV7-6|15
CASSLAGGPTDTQYF
>TRBV6-1|15
CASSAWTETNEKLFF
>TRBV5-4|15
CASSPVGGVGYEQFF
>TRBV9|14
CASTVDEGGTEAFF
>TRBV5-6|15
CASSFRTGMNTEAFF
>TRBV6-6|16
CASTSGAGVSTDTQYF
>TRBV5-8|12
CASSPQGDTQYF
>TRBV9|14
CASSLGTGKQPQHF
>TRBV5-6|14
CASSLGTGVIGYTF
>TRBV7-9|15
CASSPRQGANSPLHF
>TRBV6-6|14
CASSYGQVNTEAFF
>TRBV2|13
CASSGRMNTEAFF